Below, 27 T cell receptor beta chains from the same sample are listed, as sequenced in a study of T cells in Graves' hyperthyroidism and ophthalmopathy. The source material, RNA transcripts, was used to amplify TCR beta CDR3 regions. First-round RT-PCR targeting the TCR CDR3 was performed with the HTBI primer set. TCRdb called the multiplex PCR reads again in MiXCR, with one record for every CDR3 protein. The sample has more than 500,000 distinct CDR3 sequences, 46% seen once. The sequencing input was peripheral blood or thyroid tissue (not recorded which). The receptor set was obtained from an adult woman with Graves' disease, either hyperthyroidism or ophthalmopathy (not recorded which).

V is TRBV5-1 and J is TRBJ1-6; 8 bases agree with TRBD1. CDR1 is SGHRS, CDR2 YFSETQ, per germline. Germline trimming cut 2 bases from V and 6 bases from J; bases unmatched to any gene: 4. This CDR3 contains 15 residues. CDR3 amino acids: CASSFWTGFNSPLHF. Here the CDR3 DNA reads TGCGCCAGCAGCTTCTGGACAGGGTTTAATTCACCCCTCCACTTT.

This clonotype was detected only a few times. CDR3 DNA: TGTGCCAGCAGTTTATTGGGCAGAGGAAACACCATATATTTT. Translated: CASSLLGRGNTIYF. The chain is built from TRBV13 and TRBJ1-3; D is ambiguous. This CDR3 is 14 amino acids long. Germline CDR1 PRHDT, CDR2 FYEKMQ (reference sequence). V shed 6 bases and J shed 4 bases, with 13 bases lying between them. The full variable domain, rest sourced from reference TRBV13 and TRBJ1-3, is AAGVIQSPRHLIKEKRETATLKCYPIPRHDTVYWYQQGPGQDPQFLISFYEKMQSDKGSIPDRFSAQQFSDYHSELNMSSLELGDSALYFCASSLLGRGNTIYFGEGSWLTVV.

The rearrangement uses TRBV7-6 and TRBJ2-7; 7 bases agree with TRBD2. The CDR3 has 15 residues. J lost 5 bases, V lost 3 bases, and 10 bases had no gene match. In germline, CDR1 is SGHVS, CDR2 FNYEAQ. CDR3 residues: CASSLGGGGGHEQYF. The DNA for the CDR3 is TGTGCCAGCAGCTTGGGGGGGGGGGGGGGACACGAGCAGTACTTC.

Only one count was recorded for this clonotype. The chain couples TRBV19 to TRBJ2-6, with D unclear. Germline V lookup: CDR1 LNHDA, CDR2 SQIVND (reference sequence). This CDR3 region has 12 residues. V lost 7 bases to trimming and J lost 5 bases, with 6 bases between them. The CDR3, as DNA: TGTGCCAGTACGTCCAGGGCCAACGTCCTGACTTTC. Protein sequence: CASTSRANVLTF.

The chain couples TRBV29-1 to TRBJ1-2, with 8 nucleotides matching TRBD1. CDR1 is SQVTM, CDR2 ANQGSEA, per germline. With V trimmed by 7 bases and J by 0 bases, 13 bases remained unmatched. There are 16 residues in the CDR3. The DNA for the CDR3 is TGCAGCGGCGCCTTGACACAGGGGGGATCTAACTATGGCTACACCTTC. Translated, it gives CSGALTQGGSNYGYTF.

The count of this clonotype is one. This sequence joins TRBV25-1 and TRBJ2-7; D gene unclear. The V and J ends lost 8 bases and 4 bases respectively, with 12 bases between them. CDR3 length equals 12 residues. Germline CDR1 is MGHDK and CDR2 is SYGVNS. The CDR3 nucleotides read TGTGCCAGCCCAGGAGCACCTTACGAGCAGTACTTC. Residues: CASPGAPYEQYF.

V usage is TRBV10-3 and J usage is TRBJ2-5; TRBD2 might be the D (7 bases). CDR1 ENHRY and CDR2 SYGVKD come from the germline V gene. The CDR3 has 13 residues. V was clipped by 9 bases and J by 3 bases, with 14 bases between them. The CDR3 DNA reads TGTGCCATGGGGAGGGGGGAGAAAGAGACCCAGTACTTC. Translated: CAMGRGEKETQYF.

This clonotype was seen at least ten times. The chain is built from TRBV4-2 and TRBJ1-1; D is possibly TRBD1 (5 bases). This CDR3 is 13 amino acids long. Trimming removed 0 bases from V and 11 bases from J, with 13 bases in between. Germline lookup yields CDR1 LGHNA and CDR2 YNFKEQ. The CDR3: CASSQENFREAFF. The CDR3 DNA follows: TGTGCCAGCAGCCAAGAAAATTTCAGGGAGGCTTTCTTT.

This clonotype appeared a few times. This may arise from a read error, as a much more abundant clone is one base away. The rearrangement joins TRBV9 to TRBJ2-5; no firm D call. Germline-derived CDR1 and CDR2 are SGDLS and YYNGEE. CDR3 length equals 15 residues. The CDR3 sequence: CASSLNGIPQEAQYF. Here the CDR3 DNA reads TGTGCCAGCAGCTTAAACGGCATTCCGCAAGAGGCCCAGTACTTC.

This clonotype was found many times. This sequence joins TRBV7-9 and TRBJ1-2, with 12 bases aligning to TRBD1. This CDR3 has 14 residues. CDR1 and CDR2 from the germline V gene are SEHNR and FQNEAQ (reference sequence). Trimming took 4 bases from V and 7 from J; bases not matched to a gene: 4. As DNA, the CDR3 is TGTGCCAGCAGCTCGGGACAGGGGGCTTTTGGCTACACCTTC. Encoded protein: CASSSGQGAFGYTF.

On this clonotype: As the CDR3 is not closed by the conserved phenylalanine or tryptophan, this likely results from a read error. This chain links TRBV6-1 with TRBJ1-5; D is unresolved. The V and J ends lost 8 bases and 2 bases respectively, with 7 bases between them. The CDR3 loop spans 12 amino acids. Germline V gives CDR1 MNHNS, CDR2 SASEGT. The CDR3 spells CASAGGNQPQHL. For the CDR3, the DNA is TGTGCCAGCGCCGGGGGCAATCAGCCCCAGCATCTT.

J is TRBJ2-1 and V is TRBV10-1; 9 positions agree with TRBD1. From germline, CDR1 is WNHNN and CDR2 SYGVQD (reference sequence). The V and J ends lost 5 bases and 3 bases, in that order; junction bases with no gene match: 2. The CDR3 totals 14 residues. This CDR3 is CASSPGQGYNEQFF. As DNA, the CDR3 is TGCGCCAGCAGTCCGGGACAGGGCTACAATGAGCAGTTCTTC.

This clonotype was seen ten or more times. The chain joins TRBV6-5 to TRBJ2-7; D may be TRBD2 (6 bases). CDR1 and CDR2 (germline): MNHEY, SVGAGI. The CDR3 is made up of 15 amino acids. V lost 4 bases to trimming and J lost 2 bases, with 15 bases between them. The CDR3 loop reads CASSSPLAGTYEQYF. The DNA for the CDR3 is TGTGCCAGCAGTTCGCCCCTGGCGGGAACCTACGAGCAGTACTTC.

This clonotype was detected a few times. The rearrangement joins TRBV29-1 to TRBJ1-2, with 7 bases aligning to TRBD1. CDR1 SQVTM and CDR2 ANQGSEA come from the germline V gene. V lost 8 bases, J lost 8 bases, and 8 bases stayed unmatched. The CDR3 contains 11 residues. CDR3 DNA sequence: TGCAGCTTAACACAGGGGAGAGGCTACACCTTC. It codes for CSLTQGRGYTF.

This clonotype was counted many times. The chain recombines TRBV5-5 with TRBJ2-5; D is uncertain. Germline CDR1 SGHKS, CDR2 YYEKEE (reference sequence). CDR3 length equals 13 residues. V was pared by 2 bases and J by 3 bases, with 8 bases between. The CDR3 DNA reads as TGTGCCAGCAGCTTCCAAGAGGAAGAGACCCAGTACTTC. It codes for CASSFQEEETQYF.

This chain joins TRBV15 and TRBJ1-2; D is ambiguous. The CDR3 contains 15 residues. Trimming pared 0 bases from V and 6 bases from J, leaving 14 bases between. The germline V gene encodes CDR1 LNHNV and CDR2 YYDKDF (reference sequence). The CDR3 nucleotides are TGTGCCACCAGCAGAGATGTAAGGACTGACAATGGCTACACCTTC. Translation: CATSRDVRTDNGYTF.

This clonotype was counted many times. The V and J genes are TRBV5-8 and TRBJ2-5; perhaps TRBD1 as D (5 bases). V lost 3 bases to trimming and J lost 2 bases, with 11 bases between them. In germline, CDR1 is SGHTS, CDR2 YDEGEE. The CDR3 loop spans 14 amino acids. The CDR3 region is CASSSTVFQETQYF. The CDR3 DNA sequence: TGTGCCAGCAGCTCGACAGTATTTCAAGAGACCCAGTACTTC.

This clonotype was counted at least ten times. CDR3 amino acids: CASSLWTSGQETQYF. As DNA, the CDR3 is TGTGCCAGCAGTTTATGGACTAGCGGCCAAGAGACCCAGTACTTC. The chain couples TRBV28 to TRBJ2-5; 9 nucleotides agree with TRBD2. The V gene end was trimmed by 0 bases and the J gene end by 1 base; junction bases not matched to a gene: 0. Germline V lookup: CDR1 MDHEN, CDR2 SYDVKM. The CDR3 has 15 amino acids.

This clonotype was counted once. The limits of the CDR3 on the DNA are not certain, so only TCRdb's listed CDR3 is given. The chain recombines TRBV2 with TRBJ1-2; the table's D call of TRBD1 was not tested on the DNA. Germline V gives CDR1 SNHLY, CDR2 FYNNEI. From its first to its last residue, the CDR3 has 19 amino acids. This CDR3 is CASRLIQVEAFFGNSGYTF.

The sample holds many counts of this clonotype. J is TRBJ2-5 and V is TRBV15; D is tentatively TRBD1 or TRBD2 (5 bases each). The CDR3 loop spans 15 amino acids. Germline V gene sequence: CDR1 LNHNV, CDR2 YYDKDF (reference sequence). Trimming cost V 5 bases and J 0 bases, with 13 bases left between them. The CDR3 sequence is CATSEGTLYQETQYF. The CDR3 DNA is TGTGCCACCAGCGAGGGGACCCTTTACCAAGAGACCCAGTACTTC.

On this clonotype: No conserved phenylalanine or tryptophan is present at the end of the CDR3, so a read error is the likely explanation. The chain is built from TRBV10-3 and TRBJ2-5; unclear D gene. In germline, CDR1 is ENHRY, CDR2 SYGVKD. The CDR3 is 14 amino acids. V was clipped by 11 bases and J by 5 bases, with 21 bases between them. The CDR3 loop is CASIRGNLAETQYV. For the CDR3, the DNA is TGTGCCTCGATTCGAGGAAATCTTGCGGAGACCCAGTACGTC.

The genes are TRBV24-1 and TRBJ1-4, with 7 nucleotides matching TRBD1. V trimming: 4 bases; J trimming: 5 bases; junction bases outside the gene matches: 6. This CDR3 is built from 15 residues. Per the germline V gene, CDR1 is KGHDR and CDR2 is SFDVKD. Here the CDR3 reads CATSDRTGGNEKLFF. As DNA, the CDR3 is TGTGCCACCAGTGACCGGACAGGAGGGAATGAAAAACTGTTTTTT.

The chain has TRBV24-1 and TRBJ1-4; 7 bases fit TRBD1. The V segment lost 3 bases and the J segment 6 bases; nucleotides outside the gene matches: 6. This CDR3 contains 15 residues. Per germline, CDR1 KGHDR and CDR2 SFDVKD. CDR3 sequence reads: CATSDPRQGDEKLFF. CDR3 coding DNA: TGTGCCACCAGTGATCCAAGGCAGGGGGATGAAAAACTGTTTTTT.

This clonotype was seen a handful of times. This chain uses TRBV7-8 with TRBJ2-7; 9 nucleotides line up with TRBD2. The CDR3 is 14 residues long. V lost 7 bases to trimming and J lost 0 bases; unmatched junction nucleotides: 4. Germline V gene data show CDR1 as SGHVS and CDR2 as FQNEAQ. The DNA for the CDR3 is TGTGCCAGCAACCGAGCGGGGGGCTCCTACGAGCAGTACTTC. This sequence encodes CASNRAGGSYEQYF.

Many counts were recorded for this clonotype. The chain links TRBV7-2 to TRBJ1-2; 9 bases are shared with TRBD1. Germline CDR1 is SGHTA and CDR2 is FQGNSA. The CDR3 spans 14 residues. Trimming removed 6 bases from V and 5 bases from J; junction bases left unmatched: 7. CDR3 bases: TGTGCCAGCAGTTCGACAGGGGGTCGGTATGGCTACACCTTC. Translated: CASSSTGGRYGYTF.

This clonotype was seen repeatedly, ten times or more. The chain has TRBV6-6 and TRBJ1-5, with D maybe TRBD1 (6 bases). V lost 5 bases, J lost 3 bases, and 14 bases lay in between. The CDR3 contains 15 residues. Germline CDR1 MNHNY, CDR2 SVGAGI (reference sequence). CDR3 in amino acids: CASSTPGHYNQPQHF. The CDR3 nucleotides are TGTGCCAGCAGTACGCCGGGACACTACAATCAGCCCCAGCATTTT.

CDR3 sequence reads: CTGSLPGRQAAFF. The CDR3 bases are TGCACCGGCAGCTTGCCGGGCAGACAGGCAGCTTTCTTT. J is TRBJ1-1 and V is TRBV5-1; TRBD1 might be the D (6 bases). Looked up from germline, CDR1 is SGHRS and CDR2 is YFSETQ. The CDR3 length is 13 residues.